Listed here are 32 T cell receptor beta chains from one sample, sequenced in a study of Graves' ophthalmopathy and Graves' hyperthyroidism (dated by TCRdb to 2016 to 2019). For sequencing, an Illumina HiSeq 2000 was employed. For repertoire sequencing, TCR beta CDR3 regions were amplified from RNA transcripts. The first round of RT-PCR was done with HTBI primers and the Qiagen OneStep RT-PCR kit, and was followed by a second round of multiplex PCR, then size selection and purification. Clones were called with MiXCR by TCRdb after fastp trimmed the public reads at Q25, and only in-frame beta chains were retained. Rows with one shared CDR3 protein collapse into an entry with the most common genes and DNA. The sample includes 220,000 or so distinct CDR3 sequences, with 20% to 25% observed a single time. The ten most abundant clones make up 43% of the sample. Sequencing was carried out using peripheral blood. Source of these receptors: a woman between 45 and 65 years old with Graves' ophthalmopathy. Donor details come from another sample of the same person, matched by shared clones.

This clonotype was observed at least ten times. The chain uses TRBV7-9 and TRBJ2-5, with 7 positions matching TRBD1. Germline V lookup: CDR1 SEHNR, CDR2 FQNEAQ (reference sequence). CDR3 length equals 14 residues. Losses at the gene ends were 5 bases for V and 6 bases for J; bases not matched to a gene: 9. CDR3 sequence (DNA): TGTGCCAGCAGCCATTCCGACAGGGCAAAGACCCAGTACTTC. Residues: CASSHSDRAKTQYF.

This clonotype has ten or more counts. The gene calls are TRBV12-3 or TRBV12-4 and TRBJ1-5; 8 bases align to TRBD1. CDR3 size: 15 residues. V dropped 1 base and J dropped 2; count of bases not matched to a gene: 1. The CDR3 here is CASSLGGQGNQPQHF. DNA for the CDR3: TGTGCCAGCAGTTTAGGGGGACAGGGCAATCAGCCCCAGCATTTT.

This clonotype was picked up many times. The chain carries TRBV6-2 or TRBV6-3 and TRBJ2-5, with 11 bases that match TRBD2. Germline-derived CDR1 and CDR2 are MNHEY and SVGEGT. V lost 6 bases and J lost 4; bases outside the gene matches: 4. This CDR3 has 14 residues. The CDR3 DNA reads TGTGCCAGCAGACCGACTAGCGGGATAGAGACCCAGTACTTC. The encoded protein is CASRPTSGIETQYF.

Many counts were recorded for this clonotype. This chain uses TRBV4-2 with TRBJ2-5; 10 bases are a match to TRBD2. Trimming cost V 0 bases and J 4 bases; bases outside gene matches: 14. This CDR3 has 19 residues. CDR1 is LGHNA and CDR2 is YNFKEQ in the germline V gene. Here the CDR3 DNA reads TGTGCCAGCAGCCAAGAATTGAGGCTAGCGGGAGATGGAGGAGAGACCCAGTACTTC. Translated: CASSQELRLAGDGGETQYF.

This clonotype came up many times. J is TRBJ1-6 and V is TRBV12-3 or TRBV12-4; no definite D call. The CDR3 is 14 residues long. Trimming removed 4 bases at V and 1 base at J, with 5 bases between. The CDR3 is CASSYQSYNSPLHF. The CDR3 DNA reads as TGTGCCAGCAGTTACCAGTCCTATAATTCACCCCTCCACTTT.

There are many counts of this clonotype. The chain has TRBV7-8 and TRBJ2-7; D uncertain. This CDR3 is 14 amino acids long. The germline gives CDR1 SGHVS, CDR2 FQNEAQ. V lost 2 bases and J 0 bases, leaving 8 bases between the germline ends. CDR3: CASSLIAISYEQYF. The CDR3 DNA follows: TGTGCCAGCAGCTTAATTGCGATCTCCTACGAGCAGTACTTC.

Many counts were recorded for this clonotype. The rearrangement uses TRBV27 and TRBJ2-4; D remains unclear. The CDR3 covers 15 residues. CDR1 and CDR2 (germline): MNHEY, SMNVEV (reference sequence). Trimming pared 2 bases from V and 1 base from J, leaving 9 bases between. CDR3 in DNA: TGTGCCAGCAGTTTACGGAAAACGGCCAAAAACATTCAGTACTTC. Its translation is CASSLRKTAKNIQYF.

This clonotype has a count of ten or more. The J gene is TRBJ1-2, the V gene TRBV29-1, with D uncertain. The V gene lost 5 bases and the J gene lost 2 bases, with 9 bases spanning the gap. CDR1 is SQVTM and CDR2 is ANQGSEA in the germline V gene. The CDR3 sequence is 12 residues long. The CDR3 region is CSVSTGNYGYTF. In DNA, the CDR3 is TGCAGCGTTAGCACCGGGAACTATGGCTACACCTTC.

The CDR3 here is CATSDKGGYTF. The CDR3 nucleotides are TGTGCCACCAGTGATAAGGGTGGCTACACCTTC. The gene calls are TRBV24-1 and TRBJ1-2; D gene uncertain. Germline V gene data show CDR1 as KGHDR and CDR2 as SFDVKD. V lost 3 bases, J lost 7 bases, and 5 bases lay in between. This CDR3 contains 11 residues.

This clonotype was observed many times. The chain employs TRBV12-3 or TRBV12-4 and TRBJ1-1; no firm D call. V was shortened by 0 bases and J by 2 bases, with 10 bases between the two germline ends. CDR3 length equals 15 residues. The CDR3: CASSLASRVNTEAFF. The CDR3 DNA sequence: TGTGCCAGCAGTTTAGCCAGCCGGGTAAACACTGAAGCTTTCTTT.

With respect to this clonotype: A much larger clone differs by one base, so this may be a read error. This chain connects TRBV12-3 or TRBV12-4 to TRBJ1-5; D is undetermined. This CDR3 spans 12 amino acids. V lost 3 bases and J 6 bases, leaving 6 bases between the germline ends. This chain's CDR3 is CASSFWVQPQHF. In DNA form, the CDR3 reads TGTGCCAGCAGTTTCTGGGTTCAGCCCCAGCATTTT.

This clonotype was found many times. This rearrangement joins TRBV12-3 or TRBV12-4 to TRBJ2-5; 8 positions agree with TRBD1. The V gene end was trimmed by 1 base and the J gene end by 7 bases; junction bases not matched to a gene: 2. The CDR3 extends over 13 amino acids. Here the CDR3 reads CASSLGQGATQYF. In DNA form, the CDR3 reads TGTGCCAGCAGTTTAGGCCAGGGGGCGACCCAGTACTTC.

There are many counts of this clonotype. The rearrangement uses TRBV27 and TRBJ1-3, with TRBD1 as a possible D gene (5 bases). Germline loops: CDR1 MNHEY, CDR2 SMNVEV (reference sequence). The V gene lost 5 bases and the J gene lost 2 bases, with 16 bases spanning the gap. There are 16 residues in the CDR3. CDR3 nucleotide sequence: TGTGCCAGCAGTGGATGGGGGGGACTGACTGGAAACACCATATATTTT. Translation gives CASSGWGGLTGNTIYF.

The CDR3 bases are TGTGCCAGCAGCTTAGACCCCCGATGGGGAAGCGGGCAGTACTTC. Protein: CASSLDPRWGSGQYF. The chain carries TRBV11-2 and TRBJ2-7, with a tentative D call TRBD2 (5 bases). The CDR3 runs to 15 residues. Per the germline V gene, CDR1 is SGHAT and CDR2 is FQNNGV. V dropped 0 bases and J dropped 9 bases, with 18 bases sitting between them.

This clonotype came up many times. The chain is built from TRBV5-4 and TRBJ2-5; 10 bases are shared with TRBD2. CDR3 length equals 15 residues. J gave up 2 bases and V 2 bases, and 3 bases lay outside the gene matches. The germline CDR1 and CDR2 sequences are SGHNT and YYREEE (reference sequence). In DNA, the CDR3 is TGTGCCAGCAGCTTACCACTAGCGGGACAAGAGACCCAGTACTTC. This encodes CASSLPLAGQETQYF. The complete variable domain, with remaining parts taken from reference TRBV5-4 and TRBJ2-5, reads ETGVTQSPTHLIKTRGQQVTLRCSSQSGHNTVSWYQQALGQGPQFIFQYYREEENGRGNFPPRFSGLQFPNYSSELNVNALELDDSALYLCASSLPLAGQETQYFGPGTRLLVL.

This clonotype was observed at least ten times. Written as DNA, the CDR3 is TGTGCCAGCAGTTTAACAGGGGGCTCCTCTGAAGCTTTCTTT. Translated, it gives CASSLTGGSSEAFF. The chain employs TRBV12-3 or TRBV12-4 and TRBJ1-1; 9 nucleotides line up with TRBD1. V shed 2 bases and J 6 bases; nucleotides not matched to a gene: 4. The CDR3 is 14 amino acids.

This clonotype was detected many times. The chain links TRBV19 to TRBJ2-7; 11 bases agree with TRBD1. The germline CDR1 and CDR2 sequences are LNHDA and SQIVND (reference sequence). With V trimmed by 4 bases and J by 5 bases, 10 bases remained unmatched. The CDR3 is 16 amino acids. This CDR3 reads CASSTLRGQGVNEQYF. CDR3 DNA: TGTGCCAGTAGTACCCTTAGGGGACAGGGGGTCAACGAGCAGTACTTC. Complete variable domain (other parts from reference TRBV19 and TRBJ2-7): DGGITQSPKYLFRKEGQNVTLSCEQNLNHDAMYWYRQDPGQGLRLIYYSQIVNDFQKGDIAEGYSVSREKKESFPLTVTSAQKNPTAFYLCASSTLRGQGVNEQYFGPGTRLTVT.

CDR3 coding DNA: TGTGCCAGCAGTGAACCCGAAGGTTACGAGCAGTACTTC. This encodes CASSEPEGYEQYF. The chain uses TRBV6-1 and TRBJ2-7; D call uncertain. Germline CDR1 and CDR2: MNHNS and SASEGT. Trimming took 2 bases from V and 4 from J, leaving 9 bases between them. The CDR3 has 13 amino acids.

This clonotype has ten or more counts. CDR3 loop: CASSGGLMNTEAFF. The CDR3 DNA follows: TGCGCCAGCAGCGGGGGCCTTATGAACACTGAAGCTTTCTTT. The genes are TRBV5-1 and TRBJ1-1, with a tentative D call TRBD1 (6 bases). Germline V gene lookup returns CDR1 SGHRS and CDR2 YFSETQ. This CDR3 spans 14 amino acids. V lost 4 bases to trimming and J lost 0 bases, with 10 bases between them.

Ten or more counts support this clonotype. The J gene is TRBJ1-2, the V gene TRBV12-3 or TRBV12-4; D not certain. Trimming removed 5 bases at V and 8 bases at J, with 12 bases between. The CDR3 spans 12 residues. The CDR3 loop reads CASSRTTTGYTF. CDR3 nucleotide sequence: TGTGCCAGCAGTCGAACAACTACGGGCTACACCTTC.

The sample holds many counts of this clonotype. The genes are TRBV12-5 and TRBJ2-2; TRBD1 matches 8 bases. The germline gives CDR1 LGHNT, CDR2 FRNRAP. This CDR3 contains 15 residues. V gave up 3 bases and J gave up 7 bases; unmatched junction bases: 7. DNA of the CDR3: TGTGCTAGTGGTTTTCGGCAGGGGGCTTTCGGGGAGCTGTTTTTT. Its protein is CASGFRQGAFGELFF.

Points on this clonotype: This may arise from a read error, as a much more abundant clone is one base away. The chain links TRBV6-1 to TRBJ1-1, with D perhaps TRBD1 (5 bases). Per the germline V gene, CDR1 is MNHNS and CDR2 is SASEGT. Trimming took 11 bases from V and 4 from J, leaving 20 bases between them. This CDR3 spans 14 amino acids. The CDR3 here is CAAYWGVGSTEAFF. CDR3 nucleotides: TGTGCCGCATATTGGGGGGTCGGCTCCACTGAAGCTTTCTTT.

The gene calls are TRBV25-1 and TRBJ1-1; 8 nucleotides match TRBD1. Trimming at V came to 8 bases and at J to 4 bases, leaving 6 bases not matched to a gene. Germline CDR1 reads MGHDK; CDR2 reads SYGVNS. The CDR3 runs 13 residues. CDR3 residues: CASQDRDRTEAFF. DNA for the CDR3: TGTGCCAGCCAGGACAGGGATCGCACTGAAGCTTTCTTT.

This clonotype showed up just a few times. V and J are TRBV3-1 and TRBJ2-5; 11 bases are shared with TRBD2. CDR1 and CDR2 (germline): LGHDT, YNNKEL (reference sequence). V dropped 5 bases and J dropped 5; count of bases not matched to a gene: 16. There are 18 residues in the CDR3. CDR3 sequence reads: CASSKLRVAGGRSETQYF. The CDR3 DNA is TGTGCCAGCAGCAAACTTAGGGTAGCGGGAGGGCGTTCCGAGACCCAGTACTTC.

The rearrangement uses TRBV19 and TRBJ2-7; 10 bases match TRBD1. The ends lost 5 bases at V and 2 bases at J; junction bases unmatched: 9. The CDR3 runs 16 residues. The germline V gene has CDR1 LNHDA and CDR2 SQIVND (reference sequence). Here the CDR3 reads CASSARDRGTPYEQYF. CDR3 coding DNA: TGTGCCAGTAGTGCACGGGACAGGGGAACACCCTACGAGCAGTACTTC.

This clonotype was picked up many times. The genes are TRBV6-2 or TRBV6-3 and TRBJ2-2; weak D call: TRBD1 (5 bases). Germline CDR1 and CDR2: MNHEY and SVGEGT. There are 15 residues in the CDR3. Trimming shortened V by 0 bases and J by 7 bases, and 12 bases separated the two germline ends. CDR3 DNA sequence: TGTGCCAGCAGTTACTCGATGGCAGGGCACGGGGAGCTGTTTTTT. The encoded protein is CASSYSMAGHGELFF.

The sample holds a few counts of this clonotype. The V and J genes are TRBV7-9 and TRBJ2-4; 11 bases are a match to TRBD2. Germline trimming cut 5 bases from V and 4 bases from J; bases unmatched to any gene: 7. The CDR3 runs to 16 residues. Germline V CDR1 and CDR2: SEHNR, FQNEAQ (reference sequence). CDR3 in amino acids: CASSVTSGRSKNIQYF. CDR3 sequence (DNA): TGTGCCAGCAGCGTTACTAGCGGGAGATCAAAAAACATTCAGTACTTC. Variable domain in full (rest from reference TRBV7-9 and TRBJ2-4): DTGVSQNPRHKITKRGQNVTFRCDPISEHNRLYWYRQTLGQGPEFLTYFQNEAQLEKSRLLSDRFSAERPKGSFSTLEIQRTEQGDSAMYLCASSVTSGRSKNIQYFGAGTRLSVL.

The sample holds many counts of this clonotype. This chain connects TRBV12-3 or TRBV12-4 to TRBJ2-7, with 8 bases fitting TRBD1. The CDR3 is made up of 15 amino acids. Losses at the gene ends were 6 bases for V and 5 bases for J; bases not matched to a gene: 12. The CDR3 here is CASSLRTGKWNEQYF. The CDR3 DNA sequence: TGTGCCAGCAGCCTCAGGACAGGGAAGTGGAACGAGCAGTACTTC.

The gene calls are TRBV9 and TRBJ1-1, with TRBD1 matching over 7 bases. CDR1 is SGDLS and CDR2 is YYNGEE in the germline V gene. The V gene end was trimmed by 2 bases and the J gene end by 7 bases; junction bases not matched to a gene: 5. The CDR3 has 13 amino acids. The CDR3 spells CASSVDGTDEAFF. CDR3 nucleotides: TGTGCCAGCAGCGTTGACGGGACAGATGAAGCTTTCTTT.

Ten or more counts support this clonotype. The chain combines TRBV5-1 with TRBJ1-1, with D unresolved. CDR1 SGHRS and CDR2 YFSETQ come from the germline V gene. V lost 0 bases, J lost 5 bases, and 11 bases lay in between. The CDR3 loop spans 14 amino acids. The CDR3 DNA reads TGCGCCAGCAGCTTGGGGTTAGAGGGAACTGAAGCTTTCTTT. It is translated as CASSLGLEGTEAFF.

This clonotype came up many times. This chain joins TRBV7-2 and TRBJ2-7; TRBD2 matches at 13 bases. CDR3 length: 15 residues. Germline V CDR1 and CDR2: SGHTA, FQGNSA. The ends lost 4 bases at V and 4 bases at J; junction bases unmatched: 4. CDR3 in amino acids: CASSYGLAGVYEQYF. CDR3 bases: TGTGCCAGCAGCTACGGACTAGCGGGAGTATACGAGCAGTACTTC.

This clonotype showed up many times. The chain uses TRBV4-1 and TRBJ1-5, with D possibly matching TRBD1 (6 bases). CDR3 size: 15 residues. The V end lost 0 bases, the J end lost 3 bases, and 9 bases lay between the germline ends. Looked up from germline, CDR1 is MGHRA and CDR2 is YSYEKL. CDR3 loop: CASSQDRTDNQPQHF. CDR3 DNA sequence: TGCGCCAGCAGCCAAGATCGGACAGACAATCAGCCCCAGCATTTT.